The rows below give T cell receptor beta chains drawn from one sample of a study of T cell responses to AZD1222 COVID-19 vaccine. Profiled with immunoSEQ multiplex PCR; TCRdb holds only in-frame clones, not every one. The table lists 140,000 to 150,000 clones, 75% to 95% of them singletons. The source was peripheral blood, collected 28 days after the second dose of the MenACWY control vaccine. The origin of the receptors is an adult who received the MenACWY meningococcal vaccine as a control. The CDR3 runs from the conserved cysteine through the conserved F or W. Fields, in order: V gene, J gene, CDR3 protein.

>TRBV7-2|TRBJ2-7
CASSLLGASYEQYF
>TRBV19|TRBJ1-5
CASSIGPGANQPQHF
>TRBV4-3|TRBJ2-1
CASSQGLAGTRGRQFF
>TRBV5-1|TRBJ1-1
CASSLVGQIHTEAFF
>TRBV5-4|TRBJ2-2
CASSNRPRFGTGELFF
>TRBV7-8|TRBJ1-2
CASVGVRGKGSYTF
>TRBV6-6|TRBJ1-5
CASRPWGDGNQPQHF
>TRBV5-1|TRBJ2-1
CASSRIGPPAGEYNEQFF
>TRBV7-9|TRBJ1-4
CASSQTAQDPRKLFF
>TRBV28|TRBJ2-7
CASTRTGGVYEQYF
>TRBV6-5|TRBJ1-5
CASRVRAVSNQPQHF
>TRBV5-4|TRBJ1-3
CASSFGGINSGNTIYF
>TRBV11-2|TRBJ2-3
CASSYPFGASTDTQYF
>TRBV3-1/TRBV3-2|TRBJ2-4
CASSPRDSQNIQYF
>TRBV19|TRBJ2-1
CASRRGSDNEQFF
>TRBV10-3|TRBJ1-2
CAISETGGDGYTF
>TRBV4-3|TRBJ2-5
CASSQVWGSQETQYF
>TRBV19|TRBJ1-4
CASSDSYNEKLFF
>TRBV15|TRBJ2-5
CATSRAGNGQETQYF
>TRBV6-5|TRBJ2-5
CASSYAPAIQETQYF
>TRBV30|TRBJ2-7
CAWKWDRGGEQYF
>TRBV6-2/TRBV6-3|TRBJ2-7
CASSNTGGSYEQYF
>TRBV7-3|TRBJ2-1
CASSLTPGAGGLNEQFF
>TRBV3-1/TRBV3-2|TRBJ2-5
CASSQPDRGATQYF
>TRBV7-2|TRBJ2-5
CASSLAGGLETQYF
>TRBV28|TRBJ2-4
CASSSVPEDKNIQYF
>TRBV12-3/TRBV12-4|TRBJ2-1
CASSLSAGREQFF
>TRBV28|TRBJ2-2
CASSPPQAGNTGELFF
>TRBV6-5|TRBJ1-2
CASIQVTYGYTF
>TRBV29-1|TRBJ2-7
CSVGTAVTYEQYF
>TRBV24-1|TRBJ2-3
CATSDSQGGTTDTQYF
>TRBV7-6|TRBJ1-5
CASSLGFNQPQHF
>TRBV19|TRBJ2-7
CASSISGTTHYEQYF
>TRBV7-2|TRBJ1-5
CASSLGGQGHNQPQHF
>TRBV7-2|TRBJ1-5
CASSLQGGDQPQHF
>TRBV27|TRBJ1-5
CASKDQGANQPQHF
>TRBV3-1/TRBV3-2|TRBJ2-7
CASSQDPQGSYEQYF
>TRBV28|TRBJ2-2
CASSNNVGELFF
>TRBV7-2|TRBJ2-4
CASSLVSGQGGTNIQYF
>TRBV5-6|TRBJ2-1
CASGSPRLADGEQFF
>TRBV9|TRBJ2-1
CASSVDRGLAGLSYNEQFF
>TRBV4-1|TRBJ2-6
CASSQGSGSGANVLTF
>TRBV6-5|TRBJ1-5
CASRGLSSQPQHF
>TRBV6-6|TRBJ2-1
CASSRQVSSYNEQFF
>TRBV5-1|TRBJ2-7
CASSLERQGGEQYF
>TRBV3-1/TRBV3-2|TRBJ2-1
CASSQGGLAKPEQFF
>TRBV3-1/TRBV3-2|TRBJ1-2
CASSHGEGYRGYTF
>TRBV7-9|TRBJ2-5
CASSPPTGVQETQYF
>TRBV7-2|TRBJ1-2
CASSFGGGNYGYTF
>TRBV11-1|TRBJ2-7
CASSMVESYEQYF
>TRBV6-5|TRBJ2-7
CASSPNFGVGEQYF